This entry describes one T cell receptor beta chain. Its specific antigen is unknown. No base quality values were provided; no much bigger clone lies one nucleotide off. Libraries came from the immunoSEQ multiplex PCR assay. TCRdb took over this immuneACCESS table, retaining in-frame rearrangements with V and J assigned. Such tables are incomplete; in checked studies, under half of the missing clones stem from an unresolved V gene, and the remainder is unexplained. The sample table shows 20,000 to 25,000 clones, and more than 80% are seen once. The ten most abundant clones make up 38% of the sample. This record belongs to a study of control samples from healthy donors and cancer patients (TCRdb year 2020). Trimming removed 2 bases from V and 1 base from J, leaving 9 bases between the germline ends. CDR1 SGHRS and CDR2 YFSETQ were looked up in the germline V gene. Inclusive of the bounding cysteine and phenylalanine, the CDR3 is 14 residues long. The only DNA kept is the CDR3, 42 bases in frame from the first base.

Recombination linked TRBV5-1 to TRBJ2-5, with TRBD2 tentatively as D gene (6 bases match). The source of this sequence is a man between 60 and 75 years old with head and neck cancer. The sequencing sample was made of PBMCs. In nucleotides, the sequence is TGCGCCAGCAGCTTCGCGGGACTCCAAGAGACCCAGTACTTC. Protein translation: CASSFAGLQETQYF. When the CDR3 is completed using the reference TRBV5-1 and TRBJ2-5 genes on either side, the full variable domain is KAGVTQTPRYLIKTRGQQVTLSCSPISGHRSVSWYQQTPGQGLQFLFEYFSETQRNKGNFPGRFSGRQFSNSRSEMNVSTLELGDSALYLCASSFAGLQETQYFGPGTRLLVL.